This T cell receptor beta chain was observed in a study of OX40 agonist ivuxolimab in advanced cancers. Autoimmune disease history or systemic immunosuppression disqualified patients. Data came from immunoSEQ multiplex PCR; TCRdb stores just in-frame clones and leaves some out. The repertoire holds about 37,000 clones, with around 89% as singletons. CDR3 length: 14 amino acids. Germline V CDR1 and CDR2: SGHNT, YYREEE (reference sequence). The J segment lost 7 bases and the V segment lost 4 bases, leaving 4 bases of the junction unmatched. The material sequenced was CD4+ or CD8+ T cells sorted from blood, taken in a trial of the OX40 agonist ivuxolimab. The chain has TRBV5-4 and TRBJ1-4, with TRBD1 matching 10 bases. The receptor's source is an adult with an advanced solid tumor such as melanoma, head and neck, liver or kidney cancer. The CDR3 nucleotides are TGTGCCAGCAGCGTGGGACAGGGGCGTGAAAAACTGTTTTTT. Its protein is CASSVGQGREKLFF.